The 19 T cell receptor beta chains below all came from one sample that was sequenced in a study of blood T cells in healthy people across ages. The use of a sample-barcoded 5' primer and a J-beta primer mix characterized a second PCR of about 7 to 12 cycles. TCRdb independently ran MiXCR on the 5' RACE reads; one entry per CDR3 protein. Of fewer than 2,000,000 distinct CDR3 sequences in the sample, 30% to 40% were seen once. The specimen sequenced was blood. These receptor sequences come from a human donor in good health.

The genes are TRBV30 and TRBJ2-3; 7 nucleotides match TRBD2. CDR1 is GTSNPN, CDR2 SVGIG, per germline (reference sequence). This CDR3 contains 11 residues. V shed 1 base, J shed 9 bases, and the junction held 1 base outside the gene matches. CDR3 DNA: TGTGCCTGGAGTGACGGGGGGACGCAGTATTTT. Amino acid sequence: CAWSDGGTQYF.

The V and J genes are TRBV4-3 and TRBJ1-5; maybe TRBD1 (5 bases). This CDR3 has 14 residues. The germline V and J ends were trimmed by 4 bases and 6 bases, with 13 bases remaining between them. Germline V lookup: CDR1 LGHNA, CDR2 YSLEER. The CDR3 is CASSRWDSGQPQHF. CDR3 DNA sequence: TGCGCCAGCAGCCGATGGGACTCGGGTCAGCCCCAGCATTTT.

This clonotype was observed a handful of times. The CDR3 region is CSAVRGAPQETQYF. CDR3 DNA sequence: TGCAGTGCTGTGAGAGGCGCGCCCCAAGAGACCCAGTACTTC. The chain recombines TRBV20-1 with TRBJ2-5; D remains ambiguous. This CDR3 has 14 residues. Between the trimmed V and J ends, which lost 5 bases and 1 base, there was a span of 14 bases. Germline lookup yields CDR1 DFQATT and CDR2 SNEGSKA (reference sequence).

Worth noting for this clonotype: The conserved phenylalanine or tryptophan normally closing the CDR3 is absent here, so this likely arose from a read error. The V and J genes are TRBV6-1 and TRBJ2-7; no clear D gene. This CDR3 is 13 amino acids long. Germline loops: CDR1 MNHNS, CDR2 SASEGT. Trimming removed 6 bases from V and 5 bases from J, with 14 bases in between. The CDR3 sequence is CASSRTRFDEQYC. CDR3 in DNA: TGTGCCAGCAGCAGGACCCGTTTCGACGAGCAGTACTGC.

This clonotype has at least ten counts. In nucleotides, the CDR3 is TGTGCCAGCAGCTTAATAGGGGGCACCTACAATGAGCAGTTCTTC. Its protein is CASSLIGGTYNEQFF. This sequence joins TRBV7-2 and TRBJ2-1; TRBD1 matches 7 bases. V was clipped by 2 bases and J by 2 bases; unmatched bases: 3. CDR1 SGHTA and CDR2 FQGNSA come from the germline V gene. The CDR3 totals 15 residues.

The chain recombines TRBV4-3 with TRBJ2-1; TRBD2 matches at 12 bases. From germline, CDR1 is LGHNA and CDR2 YSLEER. V trimming: 4 bases; J trimming: 4 bases; junction bases outside the gene matches: 17. The CDR3 spans 20 residues. CDR3 bases: TGCGCCAGCAGCCGGGCGAAGACTAGCGGGGGCTCCTCGATTTACAATGAGCAGTTCTTC. Its protein is CASSRAKTSGGSSIYNEQFF.

The V call is TRBV5-1, the J call TRBJ2-1, with 13 nucleotides matching TRBD2. This CDR3 comprises 17 residues. Looked up from germline, CDR1 is SGHRS and CDR2 is YFSETQ. Trimming took 3 bases from V and 7 from J; bases not matched to a gene: 10. The DNA for the CDR3 is TGCGCCAGCAGCTCCCGACTAGCGGGGGGTTCTGTAAATGAGCAGTTCTTC. It specifies CASSSRLAGGSVNEQFF.

This clonotype has a handful of counts. This chain uses TRBV20-1 with TRBJ2-4, with TRBD2 matching over 8 bases. This CDR3 contains 17 residues. CDR1 is DFQATT, CDR2 SNEGSKA, per germline (reference sequence). V lost 6 bases, J lost 0 bases, and 13 bases stayed unmatched. In DNA, the CDR3 is TGCAGTGCCCTCTCGGGGGGGCCCACTTTAGCCAAAAACATTCAGTACTTC. Translated: CSALSGGPTLAKNIQYF.

The chain combines TRBV10-3 with TRBJ2-5; 11 bases match TRBD1. V dropped 0 bases and J dropped 1; count of bases not matched to a gene: 1. There are 16 residues in the CDR3. Per the germline V gene, CDR1 is ENHRY and CDR2 is SYGVKD. CDR3 DNA sequence: TGTGCCATCAGTGAGTCAGGGACAGGGGGCCAAGAGACCCAGTACTTC. This codes for CAISESGTGGQETQYF.

The chain combines TRBV12-3 or TRBV12-4 with TRBJ2-5; D might be TRBD2 (5 bases). The CDR3 runs 14 residues. V lost 6 bases to trimming and J lost 2 bases, with 13 bases between them. The CDR3 DNA sequence: TGTGCCAGCAGCCAAAACCGAGGGCAAGAGACCCAGTACTTC. Its translation: CASSQNRGQETQYF.

The rearrangement links TRBV10-3 to TRBJ2-6; TRBD1 or TRBD2 may be the D gene (5 bases each). Germline V gene data show CDR1 as ENHRY and CDR2 as SYGVKD. The CDR3 is 15 residues long. With 11 bases removed from V and 1 base from J, the gap between germline ends came to 15 bases. The CDR3 protein is CALSGTESGANVLTF. In DNA form, the CDR3 reads TGTGCCCTCTCCGGGACGGAGTCTGGGGCCAACGTCCTGACTTTC.

This clonotype has just a few counts. The CDR3 loop reads CASSVGAGVLSGANVLTF. In DNA form, the CDR3 reads TGTGCCAGCAGCGTAGGGGCGGGGGTTCTCTCTGGGGCCAACGTCCTGACTTTC. The rearrangement uses TRBV9 and TRBJ2-6; 7 bases are shared with TRBD2. There are 18 residues in the CDR3. Trimming took 0 bases from V and 0 from J; bases not matched to a gene: 6. CDR1 and CDR2 from the germline V gene are SGDLS and YYNGEE.

V usage is TRBV29-1 and J usage is TRBJ2-7, with D unresolved. CDR3 length: 12 amino acids. V lost 0 bases and J lost 12, with 15 bases in between. CDR1 is SQVTM, CDR2 ANQGSEA, per germline. The CDR3 DNA reads TGCAGCGTTGAAGATGCATGGGGTGTTAGGTACTTC. Translation gives CSVEDAWGVRYF.

The V call is TRBV4-3, the J call TRBJ2-7; 9 nucleotides agree with TRBD2. Germline CDR1 LGHNA, CDR2 YSLEER. V lost 0 bases, J lost 2 bases, and 11 bases stayed unmatched. There are 18 residues in the CDR3. The CDR3 loop is CASSQEIRMSGGTYEQYF. In nucleotides, the CDR3 is TGCGCCAGCAGCCAAGAAATCCGAATGAGCGGGGGGACCTACGAGCAGTACTTC.

The chain uses TRBV4-3 and TRBJ2-7; possible D gene TRBD2, 6 bases. The J call is uncertain, as TRBJ2-5 better fits the DNA end. The CDR3 is made up of 17 amino acids. Germline V lookup: CDR1 LGHNA, CDR2 YSLEER. The CDR3 coding sequence is TGCGCCAGCAGCCAAGTTCCTATCGGGGCCGGAGGGGAGACCCAGTACTTC. It is translated as CASSQVPIGAGGETQYF.

This chain joins TRBV6-2 or TRBV6-3 and TRBJ2-2, with unresolved D. CDR1 and CDR2 (germline): MNHEY, SVGEGT. The CDR3 has 12 residues. CDR3 sequence: CSCRQNTGELFF. The CDR3 DNA reads as TGTTCTTGTCGTCAGAACACCGGGGAGCTGTTTTTT.

The rearrangement joins TRBV4-3 to TRBJ2-1; tentative D call: TRBD1 (6 bases). V gave up 5 bases and J gave up 5 bases, with 40 bases separating them. Per germline, CDR1 LGHNA and CDR2 YSLEER. CDR3 length: 23 amino acids. CDR3 in amino acids: CASSLGFVLKDINRVEGHNEQFF. The DNA for the CDR3 is TGCGCCAGCAGCTTAGGATTCGTCCTAAAGGACATAAACAGGGTAGAGGGACACAATGAGCAGTTCTTC.

This clonotype turned up a few times. J is TRBJ2-7 and V is TRBV2, with 9 bases matching TRBD1. J lost 3 bases, V lost 4 bases, and 4 bases had no gene match. The CDR3 contains 14 residues. Germline loops: CDR1 SNHLY, CDR2 FYNNEI. The CDR3 nucleotides are TGTGCCAGCAGTGTGGACAGGGGCCTCTACGAGCAGTACTTC. Translation gives CASSVDRGLYEQYF. Full variable domain (outside the CDR3, taken from reference TRBV2 and TRBJ2-7): EPEVTQTPSHQVTQMGQEVILRCVPISNHLYFYWYRQILGQKVEFLVSFYNNEISEKSEIFDDQFSVERPDGSNFTLKIRSTKLEDSAMYFCASSVDRGLYEQYFGPGTRLTVT.

The V gene is TRBV7-2, the J gene TRBJ2-1; no definite D call. The germline V gene encodes CDR1 SGHTA and CDR2 FQGNSA. The length of the CDR3 is 15 residues. Trimming removed 1 base at V and 0 bases at J, with 7 bases between. The CDR3 spells CASSLGYSSYNEQFF. CDR3 DNA sequence: TGTGCCAGCAGCTTAGGATACAGCTCCTACAATGAGCAGTTCTTC.